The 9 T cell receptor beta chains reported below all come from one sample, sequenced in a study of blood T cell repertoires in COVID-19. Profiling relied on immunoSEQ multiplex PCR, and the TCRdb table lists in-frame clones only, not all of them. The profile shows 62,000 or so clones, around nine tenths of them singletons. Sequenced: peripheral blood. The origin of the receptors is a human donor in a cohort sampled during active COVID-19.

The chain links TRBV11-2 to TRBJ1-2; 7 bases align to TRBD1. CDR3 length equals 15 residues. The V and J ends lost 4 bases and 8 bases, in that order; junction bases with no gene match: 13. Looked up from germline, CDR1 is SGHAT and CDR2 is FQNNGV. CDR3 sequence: CASSSEIRGRIGYTF. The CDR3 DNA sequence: TGTGCCAGCAGCTCAGAGATTAGGGGGCGTATCGGCTACACCTTC.

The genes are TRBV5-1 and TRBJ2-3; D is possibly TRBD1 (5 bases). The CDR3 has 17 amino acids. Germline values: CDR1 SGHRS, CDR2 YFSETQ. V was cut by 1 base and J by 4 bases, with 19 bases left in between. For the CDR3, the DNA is TGCGCCAGCAGCTTGAACCCCCAGGGTACTGGCCCAGATACGCAGTATTTT. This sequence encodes CASSLNPQGTGPDTQYF.

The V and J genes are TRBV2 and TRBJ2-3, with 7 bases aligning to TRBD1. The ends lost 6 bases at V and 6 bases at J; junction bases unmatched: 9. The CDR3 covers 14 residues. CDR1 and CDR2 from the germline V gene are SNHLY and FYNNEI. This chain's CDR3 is CASSGTAFMDTQYF. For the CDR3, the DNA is TGTGCCAGCAGCGGGACAGCCTTCATGGATACGCAGTATTTT.

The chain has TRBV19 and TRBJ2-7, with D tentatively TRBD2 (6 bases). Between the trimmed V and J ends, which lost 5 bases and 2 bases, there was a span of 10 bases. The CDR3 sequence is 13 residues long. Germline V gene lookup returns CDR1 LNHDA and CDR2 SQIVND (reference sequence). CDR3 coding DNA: TGTGCCAGTAGTCCCACGGGGGCCTACGAGCAGTACTTC. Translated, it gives CASSPTGAYEQYF.

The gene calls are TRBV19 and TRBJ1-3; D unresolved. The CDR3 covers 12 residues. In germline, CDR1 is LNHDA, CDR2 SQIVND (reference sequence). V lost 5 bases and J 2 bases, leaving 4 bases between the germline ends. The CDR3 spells CASSSPGNTIYF. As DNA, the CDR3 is TGTGCCAGTAGTTCTCCTGGAAACACCATATATTTT.

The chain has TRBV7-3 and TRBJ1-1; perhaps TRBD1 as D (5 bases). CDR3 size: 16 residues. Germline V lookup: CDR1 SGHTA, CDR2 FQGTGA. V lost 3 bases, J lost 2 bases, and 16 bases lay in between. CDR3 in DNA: TGTGCCAGCAGCTTTGAGGGAGGACAAAGAAACACTGAAGCTTTCTTT. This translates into CASSFEGGQRNTEAFF.

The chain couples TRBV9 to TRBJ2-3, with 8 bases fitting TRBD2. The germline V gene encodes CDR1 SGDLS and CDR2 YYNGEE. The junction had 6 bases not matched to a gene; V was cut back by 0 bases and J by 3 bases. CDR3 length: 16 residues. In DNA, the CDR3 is TGTGCCAGCAGCGTAGCTACGGGGGGGCGGACAGATACGCAGTATTTT. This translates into CASSVATGGRTDTQYF. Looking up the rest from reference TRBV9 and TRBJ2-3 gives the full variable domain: DSGVTQTPKHLITATGQRVTLRCSPRSGDLSVYWYQQSLDQGLQFLIQYYNGEERAKGNILERFSAQQFPDLHSELNLSSLELGDSALYFCASSVATGGRTDTQYFGPGTRLTVL.

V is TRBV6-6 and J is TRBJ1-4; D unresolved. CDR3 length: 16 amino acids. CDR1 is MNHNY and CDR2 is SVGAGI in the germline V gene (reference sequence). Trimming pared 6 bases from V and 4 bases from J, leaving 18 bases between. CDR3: CASRLATRAFNEKLFF. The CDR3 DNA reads TGTGCCAGCAGACTCGCGACACGAGCCTTTAATGAAAAACTGTTTTTT.

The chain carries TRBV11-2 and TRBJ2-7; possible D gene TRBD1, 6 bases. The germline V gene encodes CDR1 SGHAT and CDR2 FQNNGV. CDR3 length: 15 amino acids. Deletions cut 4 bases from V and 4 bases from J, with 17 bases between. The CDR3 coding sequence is TGTGCCAGCAGCTCACTACGGGACAAATCATACGAGCAGTACTTC. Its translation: CASSSLRDKSYEQYF.